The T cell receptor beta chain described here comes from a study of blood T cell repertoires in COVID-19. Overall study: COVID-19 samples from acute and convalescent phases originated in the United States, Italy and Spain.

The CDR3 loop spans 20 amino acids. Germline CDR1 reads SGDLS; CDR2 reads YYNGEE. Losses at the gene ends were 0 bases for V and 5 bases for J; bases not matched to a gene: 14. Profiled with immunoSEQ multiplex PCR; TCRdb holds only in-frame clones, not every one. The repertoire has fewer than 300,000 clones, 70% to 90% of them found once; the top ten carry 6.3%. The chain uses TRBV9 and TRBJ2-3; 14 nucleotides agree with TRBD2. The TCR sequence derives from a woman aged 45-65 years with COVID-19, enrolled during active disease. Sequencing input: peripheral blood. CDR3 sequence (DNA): TGTGCCAGCAGCGTAGCCGGGACAGGAGGGACTAGCGGGAGTTTAGATACGCAGTATTTT. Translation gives CASSVAGTGGTSGSLDTQYF.